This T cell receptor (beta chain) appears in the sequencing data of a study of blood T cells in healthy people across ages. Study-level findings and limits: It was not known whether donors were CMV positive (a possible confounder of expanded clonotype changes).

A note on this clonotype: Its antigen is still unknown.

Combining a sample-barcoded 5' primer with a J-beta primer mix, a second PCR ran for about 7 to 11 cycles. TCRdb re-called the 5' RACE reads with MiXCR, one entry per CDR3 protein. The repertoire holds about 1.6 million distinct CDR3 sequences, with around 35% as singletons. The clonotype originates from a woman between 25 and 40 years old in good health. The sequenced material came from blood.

The CDR3 region is CASSTGVADYNEQFF. CDR3 nucleotide sequence: TGTGCCAGCAGTACCGGGGTAGCAGATTACAATGAGCAGTTCTTC. The rearrangement uses TRBV5-5 and TRBJ2-1, with D possibly being TRBD2 (5 bases). There are 15 residues in the CDR3. V lost 5 bases, J lost 4 bases, and 16 bases lay in between. Germline V gene lookup returns CDR1 SGHKS and CDR2 YYEKEE (reference sequence).